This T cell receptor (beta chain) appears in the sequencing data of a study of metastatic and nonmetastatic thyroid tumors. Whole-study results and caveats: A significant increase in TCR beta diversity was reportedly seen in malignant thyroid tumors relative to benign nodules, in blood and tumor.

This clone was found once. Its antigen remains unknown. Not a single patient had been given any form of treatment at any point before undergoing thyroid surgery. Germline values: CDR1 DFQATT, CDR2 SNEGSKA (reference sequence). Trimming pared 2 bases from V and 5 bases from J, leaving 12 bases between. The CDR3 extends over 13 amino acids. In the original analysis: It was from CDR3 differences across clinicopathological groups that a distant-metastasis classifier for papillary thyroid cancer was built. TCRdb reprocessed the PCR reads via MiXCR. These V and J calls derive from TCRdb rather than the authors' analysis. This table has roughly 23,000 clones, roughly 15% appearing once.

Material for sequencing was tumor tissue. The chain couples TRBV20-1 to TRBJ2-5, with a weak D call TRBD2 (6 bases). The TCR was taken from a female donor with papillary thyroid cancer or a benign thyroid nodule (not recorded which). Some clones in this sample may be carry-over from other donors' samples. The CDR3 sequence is CSARITGEETQYF. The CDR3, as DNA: TGCAGTGCTAGAATTACGGGGGAGGAGACCCAGTACTTC.